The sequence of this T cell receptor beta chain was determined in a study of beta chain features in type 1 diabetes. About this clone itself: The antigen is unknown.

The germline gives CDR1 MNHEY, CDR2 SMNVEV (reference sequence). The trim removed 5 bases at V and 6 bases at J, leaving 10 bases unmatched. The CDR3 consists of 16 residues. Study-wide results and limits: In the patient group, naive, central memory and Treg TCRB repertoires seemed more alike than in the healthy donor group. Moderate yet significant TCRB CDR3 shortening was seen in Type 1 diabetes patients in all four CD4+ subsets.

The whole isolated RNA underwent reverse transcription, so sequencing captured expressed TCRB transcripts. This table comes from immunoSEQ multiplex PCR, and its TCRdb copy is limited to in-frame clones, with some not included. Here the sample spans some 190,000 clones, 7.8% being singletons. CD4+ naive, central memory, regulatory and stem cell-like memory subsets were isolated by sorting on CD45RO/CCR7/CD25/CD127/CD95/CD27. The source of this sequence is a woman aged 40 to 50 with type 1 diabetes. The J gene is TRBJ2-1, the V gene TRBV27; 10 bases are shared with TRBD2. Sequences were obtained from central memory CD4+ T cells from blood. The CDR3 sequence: CASSHLLAGFSNEQFF. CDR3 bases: TGTGCCAGCAGTCACCTACTAGCGGGATTTTCCAATGAGCAGTTCTTC.